This T cell receptor (beta chain) was captured by sequencing in a study of blood T cell repertoires in COVID-19. Produced via immunoSEQ multiplex PCR; TCRdb's table is partial and in-frame only. Here the sample spans approximately 15,000 clones, over 70% being singletons. The CDR3 contains 14 residues. Germline loops: CDR1 SGHNT, CDR2 YENEEA. Trimming took 0 bases from V and 6 from J, leaving 12 bases between them. This sequence was found in a woman in her 70s with active COVID-19. The sample was peripheral blood. The gene calls are TRBV11-3 and TRBJ2-7; D might be TRBD2 (6 bases). The CDR3 region is CASSLDAGGGEQYF. In DNA form, the CDR3 reads TGTGCCAGCAGCTTAGATGCCGGGGGAGGCGAGCAGTACTTC.